Each of the 22 T cell receptor beta chains below was sequenced from the same sample in a study of CD8+ T cells in alopecia areata. The sequencing template was cDNA reverse transcribed from extracted RNA. Repertoires were generated with immunoSEQ multiplex PCR, while TCRdb's copy carries only in-frame clones and drops some. The sample holds 190,000 or so clones, around 60% seen once. Noted treatment: oral pan-JAK inhibitor, 5-10 mg twice daily. This material consisted of CD8+ T cells sorted from blood, taken at week 24, from a patient treated with tofacitinib. The receptors derive from a human donor with alopecia areata.

The CDR3 DNA reads TGTGCCAGCAATCGGGGGGGCCTGGATGAGCAGTTCTTC. Translation gives CASNRGGLDEQFF. J is TRBJ2-1 and V is TRBV25-1; 8 bases fit TRBD2. J was trimmed by 8 bases and V by 7 bases; bases with no gene match: 7. The CDR3 covers 13 residues. The germline gives CDR1 MGHDK, CDR2 SYGVNS.

This clone was observed once. This rearrangement joins TRBV7-9 to TRBJ2-2, with 10 positions matching TRBD1. The V gene end was trimmed by 8 bases and the J gene end by 8 bases; junction bases not matched to a gene: 2. There are 12 residues in the CDR3. The germline CDR1 and CDR2 sequences are SEHNR and FQNEAQ (reference sequence). In nucleotides, the CDR3 is TGTGCCAGCCGGGACAGGGGAGGGGAGCTGTTTTTT. Residues: CASRDRGGELFF. The whole variable domain, filled in from reference TRBV7-9 and TRBJ2-2, reads DTGVSQNPRHKITKRGQNVTFRCDPISEHNRLYWYRQTLGQGPEFLTYFQNEAQLEKSRLLSDRFSAERPKGSFSTLEIQRTEQGDSAMYLCASRDRGGELFFGEGSRLTVL.

V gene TRBV30 combines with J gene TRBJ2-7; D is undetermined. Looked up from germline, CDR1 is GTSNPN and CDR2 is SVGIG (reference sequence). Trimming cost V 3 bases and J 0 bases, with 9 bases left between them. This CDR3 has 13 amino acids. The CDR3 DNA is TGTGCCTGGAGGGGCCGGAGCTCCTACGAGCAGTACTTC. Amino acids: CAWRGRSSYEQYF.

The CDR3 DNA sequence: TGCAGCGTTGTGGAAAAGGGGGGTGAGCCCCAGTACTTC. It yields the protein CSVVEKGGEPQYF. This chain connects TRBV29-1 to TRBJ2-5; possibly TRBD1 or TRBD2 for D (6 bases each). V lost 4 bases and J 9 bases, leaving 18 bases between the germline ends. The CDR3 totals 13 residues. CDR1 and CDR2 from the germline V gene are SQVTM and ANQGSEA.

This clone has a handful of counts. CDR3 in DNA: TGTGCCAGTAGTATGAGGGAATATGGCTACACCTTC. It is translated as CASSMREYGYTF. This chain connects TRBV19 to TRBJ1-2, with no clear D. The V gene lost 3 bases and the J gene lost 5 bases, with 7 bases spanning the gap. CDR3 length equals 12 residues. Germline CDR1 is LNHDA and CDR2 is SQIVND (reference sequence).

The chain carries TRBV5-6 and TRBJ1-2; D is ambiguous. V was pared by 4 bases and J by 3 bases, with 16 bases between. CDR1 and CDR2 from the germline V gene are SGHDT and YYEEEE. The length of the CDR3 is 15 residues. The CDR3 protein is CASSPKPEAYYGYTF. CDR3 coding DNA: TGTGCCAGCAGCCCGAAACCCGAGGCGTACTATGGCTACACCTTC.

The V and J genes are TRBV29-1 and TRBJ2-1; the D is unclear. CDR1 is SQVTM, CDR2 ANQGSEA, per germline. The CDR3 spans 16 residues. The V end was cut by 1 base, the J end by 4 bases, with 17 bases between. The CDR3 DNA follows: TGCAGCGTTGAAGGGGTATCAGTTCCCCCTTACAATGAGCAGTTCTTC. The encoded protein is CSVEGVSVPPYNEQFF.

This clone appeared a single time. The chain couples TRBV30 to TRBJ1-2; 10 positions agree with TRBD1. Per germline, CDR1 GTSNPN and CDR2 SVGIG (reference sequence). This CDR3 contains 14 residues. The V gene end was trimmed by 0 bases and the J gene end by 7 bases; junction bases not matched to a gene: 5. The CDR3 sequence is CAWSVLTGGGGYTF. DNA of the CDR3: TGTGCCTGGAGTGTACTGACAGGGGGCGGTGGCTACACCTTC.

This clone was detected a few times. DNA of the CDR3: TGCAGCGTAGACCATGTACAGGGGGCGTTAGGCCAAGAGACCCAGTACTTC. It translates to CSVDHVQGALGQETQYF. This rearrangement joins TRBV29-1 to TRBJ2-5; 9 bases fit TRBD1. The J segment lost 1 base and the V segment lost 6 bases, leaving 15 bases of the junction unmatched. Germline CDR1 and CDR2: SQVTM and ANQGSEA. The length of the CDR3 is 17 residues.

The chain carries TRBV13 and TRBJ2-5; maybe TRBD1 (6 bases). Germline assignment: CDR1 PRHDT and CDR2 FYEKMQ (reference sequence). This CDR3 is built from 12 residues. With 6 bases removed from V and 6 bases from J, the gap between germline ends came to 11 bases. The CDR3 region has the DNA TGTGCCAGCAGTCAGGGGAAAAAGACCCAGTACTTC. This translates into CASSQGKKTQYF.

The rearrangement joins TRBV11-2 to TRBJ2-1; a possible D gene is TRBD2 (6 bases). The CDR3 loop spans 14 amino acids. The germline gives CDR1 SGHAT, CDR2 FQNNGV. Trimming removed 3 bases from V and 10 bases from J, with 16 bases in between. CDR3 nucleotides: TGTGCCAGCAGCTTCGGGACTCCAGCAGTGGAGCAGTTCTTC. Protein product: CASSFGTPAVEQFF. Supplemented by reference TRBV11-2 and TRBJ2-1, the full variable domain reads EAGVAQSPRYKIIEKRQSVAFWCNPISGHATLYWYQQILGQGPKLLIQFQNNGVVDDSQLPKDRFSAERLKGVDSTLKIQPAKLEDSAVYLCASSFGTPAVEQFFGPGTRLTVL.

V and J are TRBV7-7 and TRBJ2-5, with D unresolved. The CDR3 covers 14 residues. V shed 1 base and J shed 5 bases, with 11 bases lying between them. CDR1 is SSHAT, CDR2 FNYEAQ, per germline (reference sequence). This CDR3 is CASSLGALAETQYF. CDR3 in DNA: TGTGCCAGCAGCTTAGGGGCCCTCGCGGAGACCCAGTACTTC.

This rearrangement joins TRBV29-1 to TRBJ2-7, with a possible D match to TRBD2 (5 bases). The CDR3 has 12 amino acids. Trimming stripped 4 bases from V and 3 bases from J, with 10 bases between. CDR1 is SQVTM, CDR2 ANQGSEA, per germline. For the CDR3, the DNA is TGCAGCGTTGCCAGCGGAGTCTACGAGCAGTACTTC. This codes for CSVASGVYEQYF.

The rearrangement links TRBV5-6 to TRBJ2-1; 10 bases are a match to TRBD2. The CDR3 sequence is 16 residues long. With 2 bases clipped from V and 2 bases from J, the junction kept 4 bases outside the gene matches. In germline, CDR1 is SGHDT, CDR2 YYEEEE. The CDR3: CASSFPSGGAYNEQFF. The DNA for the CDR3 is TGTGCCAGCAGCTTCCCTAGCGGGGGAGCCTACAATGAGCAGTTCTTC.

This clone has a handful of counts. V usage is TRBV13 and J usage is TRBJ2-3, with TRBD1 matching 10 bases. The CDR3 extends over 16 amino acids. J gave up 4 bases and V 5 bases, and 9 bases lay outside the gene matches. CDR1 is PRHDT and CDR2 is FYEKMQ in the germline V gene (reference sequence). The CDR3 loop is CASSLRGDRGSDTQYF. The DNA of the CDR3 is TGTGCCAGCAGCCTACGGGGGGACAGGGGATCAGATACGCAGTATTTT.

This clone appeared a few times. This chain joins TRBV7-6 and TRBJ2-7, with 13 bases matching TRBD2. Trimming removed 5 bases from V and 7 bases from J; junction bases left unmatched: 5. The CDR3 covers 14 residues. Per germline, CDR1 SGHVS and CDR2 FNYEAQ. CDR3 DNA sequence: TGTGCCAGCAGCCGCCGGACTAGCGGGGGAGAGCAGTACTTC. It is translated as CASSRRTSGGEQYF.

This chain links TRBV6-5 with TRBJ2-7, with D perhaps assigned TRBD1 or TRBD2 (5 bases each). In germline, CDR1 is MNHEY, CDR2 SVGAGI. V lost 6 bases, J lost 3 bases, and 15 bases lay in between. This CDR3 is 14 amino acids long. The CDR3 DNA is TGTGCCAGCAGGGCCGGGGACGGAGACTACGAGCAGTACTTC. Translation gives CASRAGDGDYEQYF.

This clone has just a few counts. The chain combines TRBV19 with TRBJ2-4, with D perhaps TRBD1 (6 bases). Germline-derived CDR1 and CDR2 are LNHDA and SQIVND (reference sequence). The CDR3 spans 14 residues. Trimming stripped 9 bases from V and 7 bases from J, with 19 bases between. The CDR3 protein is CASRNRESSNIQYF. CDR3 in DNA: TGTGCCAGCCGAAACAGGGAATCGTCGAACATTCAGTACTTC. Full variable domain (missing parts from reference TRBV19 and TRBJ2-4): DGGITQSPKYLFRKEGQNVTLSCEQNLNHDAMYWYRQDPGQGLRLIYYSQIVNDFQKGDIAEGYSVSREKKESFPLTVTSAQKNPTAFYLCASRNRESSNIQYFGAGTRLSVL.

This clone was seen only a few times. V and J are TRBV5-4 and TRBJ2-3, with D perhaps matching TRBD1 (5 bases). CDR1 and CDR2 (germline): SGHNT, YYREEE (reference sequence). There are 15 residues in the CDR3. V was cut by 0 bases and J by 2 bases, with 10 bases left in between. CDR3 region: CASSLGTLLTDTQYF. As DNA, the CDR3 is TGTGCCAGCAGCTTGGGGACACTCCTCACAGATACGCAGTATTTT.

The J gene is TRBJ1-1, the V gene TRBV5-6; D is possibly TRBD1 (5 bases). The CDR3 runs to 13 residues. Trimming cost V 0 bases and J 5 bases, with 8 bases left between them. Looked up from germline, CDR1 is SGHDT and CDR2 is YYEEEE. The CDR3 DNA is TGTGCCAGCAGCTTGGGGGGGACTACTGAAGCTTTCTTT. The encoded protein is CASSLGGTTEAFF.

V gene TRBV14 combines with J gene TRBJ2-3, with 9 nucleotides matching TRBD2. Unmatched junction bases numbered 16, after V lost 4 bases and J lost 5 bases. This CDR3 spans 18 amino acids. CDR1 and CDR2 from the germline V gene are SGHDN and FVKESK. This CDR3 is CASSPLRSSGGLLDTQYF. In nucleotides, the CDR3 is TGTGCCAGCAGCCCGCTGCGTTCGAGCGGGGGGTTATTAGATACGCAGTATTTT.

This clone occurred a few times. In nucleotides, the CDR3 is TGTGCCAGCAGTGAAACAGTATCCCTTGAAGAGACCCAGTACTTC. Amino acids: CASSETVSLEETQYF. The genes are TRBV25-1 and TRBJ2-5; no reliable D call. The germline CDR1 and CDR2 sequences are MGHDK and SYGVNS. This CDR3 contains 15 residues. V lost 2 bases to trimming and J lost 3 bases, with 13 bases between them.